Below are 2 T cell receptor beta chains sequenced from a single sample in a study of blood T cells in healthy people across ages. For the second PCR, which ran for about 6 to 11 cycles, a sample-barcoded 5' primer and a J-beta primer mix were used. TCRdb analysed the 5' RACE reads with MiXCR anew, one entry per CDR3 protein. This sample carries some 1.8 million distinct CDR3 sequences, roughly two fifths of them seen once, and the ten largest clones take 20% to 25%. Sequencing was done on a sample of blood. The receptors were gathered from a human donor in good health.

CDR3 sequence (DNA): TGTGCCAGCAGCTTGGCTGGCCCCGAAAAACTGTTTTTT. Protein product: CASSLAGPEKLFF. The chain is built from TRBV5-5 and TRBJ1-4; D is undetermined. Germline CDR1 reads SGHKS; CDR2 reads YYEKEE (reference sequence). Deletions cut 0 bases from V and 8 bases from J, with 8 bases between. CDR3 length: 13 residues.

About this clonotype itself: A junction boundary mismatches the germline segment, possibly from a read error. This chain uses TRBV4-2 with TRBJ2-3; 8 bases agree with TRBD2. The germline V gene encodes CDR1 LGHNA and CDR2 YNFKEQ. This CDR3 spans 17 amino acids. The CDR3 loop reads CAGSQVVVAGTPDTQYF. CDR3 nucleotide sequence: TGTGCCGGCAGCCAAGTGGTGGTAGCGGGGACCCCAGATACGCAGTATTTT.